The clone carrying this TCR beta chain was seen more than once but under ten times. TCRdb processed the 5' RACE reads anew with MiXCR; each CDR3 protein has one entry. The sample records roughly 86,000 distinct CDR3 sequences, less than 15% being singletons. This record comes from a study of T-cell memory formation after mild COVID-19. The CDR3 runs to 15 residues. The junction had 6 bases not matched to a gene; V was cut back by 0 bases and J by 10 bases. Germline V gives CDR1 SGHRS, CDR2 YFSETQ. The chain recombines TRBV5-1 with TRBJ1-6; 8 nucleotides agree with TRBD1. Sequencing input: PBMCs or a T cell subset sorted from them (not recorded which). The sequence was collected from an adult woman who had mild COVID-19 (a few samples of this study predate the infection). Cell type and time point are not known. CDR3: CASSLGDRGGSPLHF. CDR3 nucleotides: TGCGCCAGCAGCTTGGGTGACAGGGGCGGGTCACCCCTCCACTTT.